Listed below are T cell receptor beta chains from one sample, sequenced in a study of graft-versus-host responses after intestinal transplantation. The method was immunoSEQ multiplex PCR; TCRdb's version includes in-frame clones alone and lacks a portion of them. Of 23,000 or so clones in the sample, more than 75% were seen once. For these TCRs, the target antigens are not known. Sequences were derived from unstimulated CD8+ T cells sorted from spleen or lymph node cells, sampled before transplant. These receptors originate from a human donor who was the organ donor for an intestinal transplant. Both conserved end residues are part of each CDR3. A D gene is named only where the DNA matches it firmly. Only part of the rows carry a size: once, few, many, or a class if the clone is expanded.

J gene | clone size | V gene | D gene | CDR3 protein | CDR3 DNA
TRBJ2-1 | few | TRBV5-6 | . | CASSFLGFEQFF | TGTGCCAGCAGCTTCTTGGGTTTTGAGCAGTTCTTC
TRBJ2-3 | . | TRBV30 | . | CAWARLRASTDTQYF | TGTGCCTGGGCTCGTCTGCGAGCTAGCACAGATACGCAGTATTTT
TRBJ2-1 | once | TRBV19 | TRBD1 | CASSIRGTGEYNEQFF | TGTGCCAGTAGTATCCGCGGGACAGGGGAATACAATGAGCAGTTCTTC
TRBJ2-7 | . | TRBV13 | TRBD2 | CASSLASGYYEQYF | TGTGCCAGCAGCTTAGCTAGCGGATACTACGAGCAGTACTTC
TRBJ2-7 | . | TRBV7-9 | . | CASSSLVYEQYF | TGTGCCAGCAGCTCCCTAGTCTACGAGCAGTACTTC
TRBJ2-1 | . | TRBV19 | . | CASSADSYNEQFF | TGTGCCAGTAGTGCGGACTCCTACAATGAGCAGTTCTTC
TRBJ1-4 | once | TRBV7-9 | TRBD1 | CASRLRDRGDGELFF | TGTGCCAGCAGACTAAGGGACAGGGGCGACGGGGAACTGTTTTTT
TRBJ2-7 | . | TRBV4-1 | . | CASSQEGRGTYEQYF | TGCGCCAGCAGCCAAGAAGGCAGGGGAACCTACGAGCAGTACTTC
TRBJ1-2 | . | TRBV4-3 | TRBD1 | CASSQDRGGGGNGYTF | TGCGCCAGCAGCCAAGATCGCGGAGGGGGCGGGAATGGCTACACCTTC
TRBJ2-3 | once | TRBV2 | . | CAIRDTDTQYF | TGTGCCATCAGGGACACAGATACGCAGTATTTT
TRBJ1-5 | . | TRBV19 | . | CASSIGQRGWNQPQHF | TGTGCCAGTAGTATAGGACAGCGCGGTTGGAATCAGCCCCAGCATTTT
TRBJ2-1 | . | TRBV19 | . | CASSIAAGNEQFF | TGTGCCAGTAGTATCGCTGCAGGGAATGAGCAGTTCTTC
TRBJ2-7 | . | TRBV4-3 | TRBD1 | CASSQDDNSDRGYEQYF | TGCGCCAGCAGCCAAGATGATAATTCGGACAGGGGGTACGAGCAGTACTTC
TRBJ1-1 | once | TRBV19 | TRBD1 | CASSIPRQGANTEAFF | TGTGCCAGTAGTATACCCCGACAGGGGGCGAACACTGAAGCTTTCTTT
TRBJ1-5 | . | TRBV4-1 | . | CASSQRSNQPQHF | TGCGCCAGCAGCCAACGTAGCAATCAGCCCCAGCATTTT
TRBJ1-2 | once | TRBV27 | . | CASSSQRQRRGGYTF | TGTGCCAGCAGTTCCCAAAGACAGCGGAGGGGCGGCTACACCTTC
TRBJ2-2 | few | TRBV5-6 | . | CASSGINTGELFF | TGTGCCAGCAGCGGAATCAACACCGGGGAGCTGTTTTTT
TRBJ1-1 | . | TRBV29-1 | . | CSVPDWDGIGFF | TGCAGCGTACCCGACTGGGATGGAATTGGTTTCTTT
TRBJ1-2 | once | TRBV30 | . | CAWSVRGNNYGYTF | TGTGCCTGGAGTGTACGGGGGAATAACTATGGCTACACCTTC
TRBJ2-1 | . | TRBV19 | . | CASTLRLERNQEQFF | TGTGCCAGTACCCTGAGACTAGAAAGGAATCAGGAGCAGTTCTTC
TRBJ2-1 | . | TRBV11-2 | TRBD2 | CASSPGLAGYNEQFF | TGTGCCAGCAGCCCGGGACTAGCGGGGTACAATGAGCAGTTCTTC
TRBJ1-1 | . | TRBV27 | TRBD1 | CASRELTGQVAFF | TGTGCCAGCAGAGAGCTGACAGGACAGGTGGCTTTCTTT
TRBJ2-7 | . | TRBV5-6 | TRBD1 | CASSFGTGVYEQYF | TGTGCCAGCAGCTTTGGGACAGGGGTCTACGAGCAGTACTTC
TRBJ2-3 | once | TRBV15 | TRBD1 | CATSRTRDSSTDTQYF | TGTGCCACCAGCAGAACACGGGACAGTAGCACAGATACGCAGTATTTT
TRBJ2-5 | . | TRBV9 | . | CASSVGQGETQYF | TGTGCCAGCAGCGTAGGGCAGGGAGAGACCCAGTACTTC
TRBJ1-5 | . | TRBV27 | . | CASSLSVNQPQHF | TGTGCCAGCAGTTTGTCCGTCAATCAGCCCCAGCATTTT
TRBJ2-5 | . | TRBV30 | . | CAWSRENQETQYF | TGTGCCTGGAGTAGGGAGAACCAAGAGACCCAGTACTTC
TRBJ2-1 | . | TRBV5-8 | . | CAISAPEVNEQFF | TGTGCCATCTCGGCTCCAGAGGTGAATGAGCAGTTCTTC
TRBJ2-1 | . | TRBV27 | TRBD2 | CASSLLGTGKGLAGVKPYNEQFF | TGTGCCAGCAGTTTACTGGGGACAGGGAAGGGACTAGCGGGCGTAAAGCCTTACAATGAGCAGTTCTTC
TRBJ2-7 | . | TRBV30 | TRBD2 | CAWSVLASGRIAVEQYF | TGTGCCTGGAGTGTACTGGCTAGCGGGAGAATAGCGGTCGAGCAGTACTTC
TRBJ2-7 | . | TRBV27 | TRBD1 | CASSSTGGYEQYF | TGTGCCAGCAGTTCTACAGGGGGCTACGAGCAGTACTTC
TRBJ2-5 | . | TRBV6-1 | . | CASSDPRHQETQYF | TGTGCCAGCAGTGATCCCAGACATCAAGAGACCCAGTACTTC
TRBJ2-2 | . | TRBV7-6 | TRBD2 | CASSLPLLRNGGVGTGELFF | TGTGCCAGCAGCTTGCCGTTACTTCGTAACGGGGGGGTGGGAACCGGGGAGCTGTTTTTT
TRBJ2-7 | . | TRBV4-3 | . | CASSSGTMSYEQYF | TGCGCCAGCAGCTCCGGGACGATGTCCTACGAGCAGTACTTC
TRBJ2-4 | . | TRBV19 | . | CASSILWGARAKNIQYF | TGTGCCAGTAGTATATTGTGGGGGGCGCGAGCCAAAAACATTCAGTACTTC
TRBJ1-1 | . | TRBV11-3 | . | CASSPLPAPGDTEAFF | TGTGCCAGCAGCCCCCTCCCCGCCCCAGGGGACACTGAAGCTTTCTTT
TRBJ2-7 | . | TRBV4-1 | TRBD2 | CASSPSRTSGSYEQYF | TGCGCCAGCAGCCCCAGTAGGACTAGCGGCTCCTACGAGCAGTACTTC
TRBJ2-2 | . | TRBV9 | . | CASSVGGQNTGELFF | TGTGCCAGCAGCGTAGGAGGACAGAACACCGGGGAGCTGTTTTTT
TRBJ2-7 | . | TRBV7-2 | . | CASSSLASSSYEQYF | TGTGCCAGCAGCTCCCTAGCCTCAAGCTCCTACGAGCAGTACTTC
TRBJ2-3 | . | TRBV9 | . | CASSPYWGADTQYF | TGTGCCAGCAGCCCCTATTGGGGGGCAGATACGCAGTATTTT
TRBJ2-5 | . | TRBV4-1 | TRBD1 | CASSQVTGGGETQYF | TGCGCCAGCAGCCAAGTCACAGGGGGTGGAGAGACCCAGTACTTC
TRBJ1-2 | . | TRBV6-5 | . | CASSYDSYGYTF | TGTGCCAGCAGTTACGACAGCTATGGCTACACCTTC
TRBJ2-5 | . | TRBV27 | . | CASSQDSYLLETQYF | TGTGCCAGCAGTCAAGACTCTTATCTATTAGAGACCCAGTACTTC
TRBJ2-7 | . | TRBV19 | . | CASAEGPYEQYF | TGTGCCAGCGCTGAGGGTCCGTACGAGCAGTACTTC
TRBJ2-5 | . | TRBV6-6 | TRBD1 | CASSYPGTGGGETQYF | TGTGCCAGCAGTTACCCGGGGACAGGGGGCGGTGAGACCCAGTACTTC
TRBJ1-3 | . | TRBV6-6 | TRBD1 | CASSPLPGQGTIYF | TGTGCCAGCAGCCCCCTCCCGGGACAGGGTACCATATATTTT
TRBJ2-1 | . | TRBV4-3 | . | CASSQDGGAGYNEQFF | TGCGCCAGCAGCCAAGATGGGGGGGCAGGATACAATGAGCAGTTCTTC
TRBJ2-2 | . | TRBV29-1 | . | CSVERRQGPGGELFF | TGCAGCGTTGAACGGCGGCAGGGCCCGGGCGGGGAGCTGTTTTTT
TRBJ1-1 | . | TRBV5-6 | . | CASSSGWRTEAFF | TGTGCCAGCAGCTCAGGGTGGAGGACTGAAGCTTTCTTT
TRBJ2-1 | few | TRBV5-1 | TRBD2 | CASGLADDREQFF | TGCGCCAGCGGACTAGCGGACGATAGGGAGCAGTTCTTC
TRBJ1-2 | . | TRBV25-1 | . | CASSEYSQGDGYTF | TGTGCCAGCAGTGAATATAGCCAGGGAGATGGCTACACCTTC
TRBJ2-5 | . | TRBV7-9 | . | CASSLDGQETQYF | TGTGCCAGCAGCTTAGATGGACAAGAGACCCAGTACTTC
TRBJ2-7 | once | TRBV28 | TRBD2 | CASSLSGGYEQYF | TGTGCCAGCAGCCTTTCGGGGGGCTACGAGCAGTACTTC
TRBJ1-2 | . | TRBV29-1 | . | CSVEGGPKGEGYGYTF | TGCAGCGTTGAAGGCGGCCCCAAGGGGGAGGGCTATGGCTACACCTTC
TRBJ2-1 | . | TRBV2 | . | CASSETITGTFNEQFF | TGTGCCAGCAGTGAGACGATAACGGGGACATTTAATGAGCAGTTCTTC
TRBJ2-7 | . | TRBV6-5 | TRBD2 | CASSYGLAGVLYEQYF | TGTGCCAGCAGTTACGGGCTAGCGGGAGTCCTCTACGAGCAGTACTTC
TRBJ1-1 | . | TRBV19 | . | CASSIVSRANTEAFF | TGTGCCAGTAGTATAGTAAGCAGGGCTAACACTGAAGCTTTCTTT
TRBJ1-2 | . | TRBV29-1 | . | CSALPGAYGYTF | TGCAGCGCTCTCCCAGGGGCTTATGGCTACACCTTC